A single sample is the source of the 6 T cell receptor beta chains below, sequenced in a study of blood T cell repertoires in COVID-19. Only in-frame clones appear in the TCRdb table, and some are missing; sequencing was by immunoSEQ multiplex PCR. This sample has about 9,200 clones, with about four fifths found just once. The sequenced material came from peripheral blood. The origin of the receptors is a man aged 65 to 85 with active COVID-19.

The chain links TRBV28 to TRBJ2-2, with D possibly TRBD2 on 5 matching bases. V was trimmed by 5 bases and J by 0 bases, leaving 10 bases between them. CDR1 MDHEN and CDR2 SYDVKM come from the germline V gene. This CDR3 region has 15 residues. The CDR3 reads CASSRSGSNTGELFF. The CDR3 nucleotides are TGTGCCAGCAGTCGGAGCGGCTCGAACACCGGGGAGCTGTTTTTT.

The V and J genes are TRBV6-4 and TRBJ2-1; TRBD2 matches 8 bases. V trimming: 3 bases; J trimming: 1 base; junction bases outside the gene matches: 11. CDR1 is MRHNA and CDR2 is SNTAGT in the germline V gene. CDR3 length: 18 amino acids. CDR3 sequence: CASSDEKSSGPSYNEQFF. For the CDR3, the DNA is TGTGCCAGCAGTGATGAGAAGTCTAGCGGGCCATCCTACAATGAGCAGTTCTTC.

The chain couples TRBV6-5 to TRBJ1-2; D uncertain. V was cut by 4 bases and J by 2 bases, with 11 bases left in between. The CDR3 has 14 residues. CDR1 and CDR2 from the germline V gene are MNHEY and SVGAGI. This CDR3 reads CASSFLTTNYGYTF. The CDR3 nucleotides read TGTGCCAGCAGTTTCCTGACAACAAACTATGGCTACACCTTC.

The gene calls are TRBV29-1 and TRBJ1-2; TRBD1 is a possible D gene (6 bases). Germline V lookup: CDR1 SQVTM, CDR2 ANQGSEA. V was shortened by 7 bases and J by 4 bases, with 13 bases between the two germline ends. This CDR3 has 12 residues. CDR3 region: CSGGQTTYGYTF. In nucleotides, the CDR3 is TGCAGCGGCGGACAGACCACCTATGGCTACACCTTC. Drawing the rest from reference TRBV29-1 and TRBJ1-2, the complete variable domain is SAVISQKPSRDICQRGTSLTIQCQVDSQVTMMFWYRQQPGQSLTLIATANQGSEATYESGFVIDKFPISRPNLTFSTLTVSNMSPEDSSIYLCSGGQTTYGYTFGSGTRLTVV.

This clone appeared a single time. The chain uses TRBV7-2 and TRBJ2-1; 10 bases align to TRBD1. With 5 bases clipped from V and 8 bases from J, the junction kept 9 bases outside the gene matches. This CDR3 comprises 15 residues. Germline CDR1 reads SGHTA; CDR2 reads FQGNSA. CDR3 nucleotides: TGTGCCAGCAGCCCGGACAGGGGGACGAGGTATGAGCAGTTCTTC. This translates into CASSPDRGTRYEQFF.

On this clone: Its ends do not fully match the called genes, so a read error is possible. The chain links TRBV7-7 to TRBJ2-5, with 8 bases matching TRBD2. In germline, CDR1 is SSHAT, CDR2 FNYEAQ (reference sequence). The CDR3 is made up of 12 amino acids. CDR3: CASSPSGGTQYF. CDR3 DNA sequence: TGTGCTAGCAGCCCCAGCGGGGGGACCCAGTACTTC.